Included here is one TCR beta chain sequence, with context. The antigen is unknown. The data stem from a study of T cell repertoires in cytomegalovirus infection. At the level of the study: Public TCR beta signatures provided an indication of both CMV infection and a matching HLA type.

Study-wide points: The study found HLA-C-restricted CMV-specific TCR beta clonotypes dominating the ex vivo response.

The V and J ends lost 2 bases and 6 bases respectively, with 8 bases between them. Germline V gives CDR1 LGHNA, CDR2 YSLEER. CDR3 length equals 13 residues. MiXCR was run by TCRdb on the reads, yielding one entry per CDR3 protein. This sample has 80,000 or so distinct CDR3 sequences, with roughly 40% found just once. The TCR originated in a human donor in good health (CMV status not recorded). Some clones in this sample may be carry-over from other donors' samples. The sample here was CD8+ T cells from cultured PBMCs, taken from culture after CMV antigen stimulation. The chain has TRBV4-3 and TRBJ1-5; D ambiguous. DNA for the CDR3: TGCGCCAGCAGCCAATGGACCGGTCAGCCCCAGCATTTT. It specifies CASSQWTGQPQHF.